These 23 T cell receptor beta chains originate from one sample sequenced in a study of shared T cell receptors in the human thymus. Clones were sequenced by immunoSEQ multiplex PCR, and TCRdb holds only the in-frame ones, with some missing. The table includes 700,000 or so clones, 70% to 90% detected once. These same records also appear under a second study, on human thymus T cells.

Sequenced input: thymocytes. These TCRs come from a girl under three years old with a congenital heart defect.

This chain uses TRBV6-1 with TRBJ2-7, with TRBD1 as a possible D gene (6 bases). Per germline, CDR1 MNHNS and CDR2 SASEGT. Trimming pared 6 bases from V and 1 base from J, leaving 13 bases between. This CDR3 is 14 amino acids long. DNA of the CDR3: TGTGCCAGCAGCAAAACGACAGGATCCTACGAGCAGTACTTC. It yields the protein CASSKTTGSYEQYF.

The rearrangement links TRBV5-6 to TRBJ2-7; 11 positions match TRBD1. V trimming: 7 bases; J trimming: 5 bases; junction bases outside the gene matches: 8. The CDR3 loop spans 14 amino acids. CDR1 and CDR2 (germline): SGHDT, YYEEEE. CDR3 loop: CASLAGQGVHEQYF. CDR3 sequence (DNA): TGTGCCAGCTTAGCGGGACAGGGGGTCCACGAGCAGTACTTC.

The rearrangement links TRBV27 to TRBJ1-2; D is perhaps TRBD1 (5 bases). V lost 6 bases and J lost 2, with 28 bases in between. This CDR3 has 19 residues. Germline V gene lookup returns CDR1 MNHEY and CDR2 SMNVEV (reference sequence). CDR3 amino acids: CASSQMPPVRQRKNYGYTF. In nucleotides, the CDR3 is TGTGCCAGCAGCCAAATGCCTCCCGTTCGACAGAGAAAAAACTATGGCTACACCTTC.

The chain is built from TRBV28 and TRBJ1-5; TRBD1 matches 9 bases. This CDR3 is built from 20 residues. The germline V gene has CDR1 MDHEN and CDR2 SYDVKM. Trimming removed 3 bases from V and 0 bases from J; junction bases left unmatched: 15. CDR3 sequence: CASSFYPGQGDQGSNQPQHF. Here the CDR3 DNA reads TGTGCCAGCAGTTTCTACCCGGGACAGGGCGATCAGGGTAGCAATCAGCCCCAGCATTTT.

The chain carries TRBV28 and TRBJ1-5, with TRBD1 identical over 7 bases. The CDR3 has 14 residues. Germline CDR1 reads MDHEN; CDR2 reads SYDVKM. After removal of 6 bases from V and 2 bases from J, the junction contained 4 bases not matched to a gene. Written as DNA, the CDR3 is TGTGCCAGCAGGCGAACAGGGGGCAATCAGCCCCAGCATTTT. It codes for CASRRTGGNQPQHF.

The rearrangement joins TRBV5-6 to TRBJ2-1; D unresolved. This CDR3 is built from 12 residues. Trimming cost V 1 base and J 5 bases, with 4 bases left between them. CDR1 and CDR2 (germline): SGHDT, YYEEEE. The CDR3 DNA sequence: TGTGCCAGCAGCTTGCGTGACAATGAGCAGTTCTTC. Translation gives CASSLRDNEQFF.

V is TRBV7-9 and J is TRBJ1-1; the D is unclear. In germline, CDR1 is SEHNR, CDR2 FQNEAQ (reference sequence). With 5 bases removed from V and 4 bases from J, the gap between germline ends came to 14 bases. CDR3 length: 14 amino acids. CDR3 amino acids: CASSPVGYSTEAFF. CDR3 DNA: TGTGCCAGCAGCCCCGTCGGTTACAGCACTGAAGCTTTCTTT.

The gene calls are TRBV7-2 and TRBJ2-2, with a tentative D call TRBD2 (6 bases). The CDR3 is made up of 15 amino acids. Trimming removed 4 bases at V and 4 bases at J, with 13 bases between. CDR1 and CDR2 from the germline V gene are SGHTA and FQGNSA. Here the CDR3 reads CASSSPSGFTGELFF. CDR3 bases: TGTGCCAGCAGCTCCCCCAGCGGGTTCACCGGGGAGCTGTTTTTT.

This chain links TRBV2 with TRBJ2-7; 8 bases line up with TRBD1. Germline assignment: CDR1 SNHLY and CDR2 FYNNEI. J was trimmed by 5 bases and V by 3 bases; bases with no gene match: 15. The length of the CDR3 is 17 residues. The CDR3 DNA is TGTGCCAGCAGTGACTCCCCGACAGGGGATGAGGACCACGAGCAGTACTTC. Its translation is CASSDSPTGDEDHEQYF.

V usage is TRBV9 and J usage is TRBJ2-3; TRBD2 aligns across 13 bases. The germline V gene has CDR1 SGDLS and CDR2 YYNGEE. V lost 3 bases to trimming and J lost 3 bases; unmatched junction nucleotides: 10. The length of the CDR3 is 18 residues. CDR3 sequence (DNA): TGTGCCAGCAGCGAACTAGCGGGGGGGCCTTTTAAGACAGATACGCAGTATTTT. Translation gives CASSELAGGPFKTDTQYF.

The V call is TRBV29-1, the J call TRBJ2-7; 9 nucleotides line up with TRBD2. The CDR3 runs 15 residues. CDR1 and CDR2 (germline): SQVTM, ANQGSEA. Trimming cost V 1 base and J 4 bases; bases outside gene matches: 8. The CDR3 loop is CSVEVAVAGVYEQYF. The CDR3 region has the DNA TGCAGCGTTGAAGTCGCGGTAGCGGGGGTATACGAGCAGTACTTC.

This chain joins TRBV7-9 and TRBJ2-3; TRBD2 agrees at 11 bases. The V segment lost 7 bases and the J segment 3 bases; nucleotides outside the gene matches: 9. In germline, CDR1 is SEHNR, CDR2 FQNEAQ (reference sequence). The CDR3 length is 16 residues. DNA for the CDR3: TGTGCCAGCACCCCCGGACTAGCGGGCGTAACAGATACGCAGTATTTT. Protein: CASTPGLAGVTDTQYF.

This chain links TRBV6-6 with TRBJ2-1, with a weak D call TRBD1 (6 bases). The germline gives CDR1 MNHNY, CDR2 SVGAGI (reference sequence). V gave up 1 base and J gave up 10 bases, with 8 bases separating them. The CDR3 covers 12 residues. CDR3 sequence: CASSYWDTEQFF. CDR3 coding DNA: TGTGCCAGCAGTTACTGGGACACCGAGCAGTTCTTC.

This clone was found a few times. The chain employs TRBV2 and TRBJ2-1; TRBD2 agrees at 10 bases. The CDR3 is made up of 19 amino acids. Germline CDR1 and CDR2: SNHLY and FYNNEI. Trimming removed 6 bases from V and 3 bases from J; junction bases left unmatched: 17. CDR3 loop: CASSNARAVGTSVYNEQFF. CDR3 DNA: TGTGCCAGCAGCAACGCCCGGGCCGTGGGGACTAGCGTCTACAATGAGCAGTTCTTC.

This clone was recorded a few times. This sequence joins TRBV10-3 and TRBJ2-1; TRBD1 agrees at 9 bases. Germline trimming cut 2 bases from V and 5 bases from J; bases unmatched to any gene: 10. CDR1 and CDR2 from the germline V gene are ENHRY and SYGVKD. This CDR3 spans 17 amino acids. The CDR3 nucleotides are TGTGCCATCAGTGAGGGGACAGGGAATAATTGGGACAATGAGCAGTTCTTC. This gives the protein CAISEGTGNNWDNEQFF.

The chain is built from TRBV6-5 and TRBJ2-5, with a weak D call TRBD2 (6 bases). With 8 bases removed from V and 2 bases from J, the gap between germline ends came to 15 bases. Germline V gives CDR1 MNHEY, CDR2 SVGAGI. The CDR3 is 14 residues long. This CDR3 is CASLGRGAQETQYF. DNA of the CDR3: TGTGCCAGCCTGGGGCGGGGTGCTCAAGAGACCCAGTACTTC.

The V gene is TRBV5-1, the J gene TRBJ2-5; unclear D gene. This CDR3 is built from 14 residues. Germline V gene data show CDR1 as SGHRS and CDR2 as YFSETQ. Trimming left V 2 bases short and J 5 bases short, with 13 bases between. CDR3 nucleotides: TGCGCCAGCAGCTTAGACTCCACCCGGGAGACCCAGTACTTC. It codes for CASSLDSTRETQYF.

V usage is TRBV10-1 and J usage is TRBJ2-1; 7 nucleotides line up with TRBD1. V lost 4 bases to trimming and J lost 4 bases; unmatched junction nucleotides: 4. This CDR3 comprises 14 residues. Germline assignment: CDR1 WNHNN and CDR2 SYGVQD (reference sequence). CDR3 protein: CASSAPDRYNEQFF. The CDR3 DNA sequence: TGCGCCAGCAGTGCTCCGGACAGGTACAATGAGCAGTTCTTC.

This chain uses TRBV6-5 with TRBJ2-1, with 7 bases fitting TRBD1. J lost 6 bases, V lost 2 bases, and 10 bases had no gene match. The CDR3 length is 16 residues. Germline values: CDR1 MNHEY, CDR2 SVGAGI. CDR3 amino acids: CASSYITGESGNEQFF. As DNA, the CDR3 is TGTGCCAGCAGTTACATAACAGGGGAGTCTGGCAATGAGCAGTTCTTC.

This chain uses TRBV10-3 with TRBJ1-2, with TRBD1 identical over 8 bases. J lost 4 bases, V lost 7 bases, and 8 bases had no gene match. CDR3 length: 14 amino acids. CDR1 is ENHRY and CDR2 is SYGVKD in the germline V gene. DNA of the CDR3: TGTGCCATCAACCGGGACAGGCGTCCCTATGGCTACACCTTC. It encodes CAINRDRRPYGYTF.

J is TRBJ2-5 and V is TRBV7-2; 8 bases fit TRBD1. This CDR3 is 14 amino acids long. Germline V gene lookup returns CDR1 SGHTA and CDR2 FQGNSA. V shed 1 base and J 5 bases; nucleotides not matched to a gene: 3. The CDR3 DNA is TGTGCCAGCAGCTTAGTTTCAGGGGGCGAGACCCAGTACTTC. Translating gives CASSLVSGGETQYF.

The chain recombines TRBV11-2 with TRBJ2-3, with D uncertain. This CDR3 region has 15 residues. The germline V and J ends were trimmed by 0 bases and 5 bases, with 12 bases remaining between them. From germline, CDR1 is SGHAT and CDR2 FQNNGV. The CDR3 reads CASSLDCEVEDTQYF. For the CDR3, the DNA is TGTGCCAGCAGCTTAGATTGCGAGGTCGAAGATACGCAGTATTTT.

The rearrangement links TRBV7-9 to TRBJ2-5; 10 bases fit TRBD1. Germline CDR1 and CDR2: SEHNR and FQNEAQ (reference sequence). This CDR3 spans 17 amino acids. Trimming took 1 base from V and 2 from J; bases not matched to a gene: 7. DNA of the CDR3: TGTGCCAGCAGCTTAGGGGACAGGGGCATTAGTCAAGAGACCCAGTACTTC. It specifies CASSLGDRGISQETQYF.